This T cell receptor (beta chain) was recorded in a study of blood T cell repertoires in COVID-19 (dated by TCRdb to 2020 to 2022). At the level of the whole study: Samples covering the acute and convalescent phases of COVID-19 were provided by collaborators in the United States, Italy and Spain. The material from the prospective study consisted of cDNA or gDNA derived from T cells, B-cell-depleted T cells, or PBMCs. The dataset comprised deeply sampled blood TCRbeta repertoires from subjects exposed to, actively infected with, or recovered from COVID-19. A freely available public database, intended as a resource for researchers studying the immune response to SARS-CoV-2, is where the repertoires were released. Samples came from the ongoing ImmuneRACE study (first 160 participants) plus 1,254 subjects from 6 global collaborators. Sample metadata almost always included a de-identified subject ID, COVID-19 status, age in years and sex. HLA class I and class II types, where available, came from metadata supplied by the sample provider rather than from assay-based typing.

TCRbeta CDR3 regions were amplified from genomic DNA using the immunoSEQ Assay, a bias-controlled multiplex PCR. The authors' analysis ran thus. The number of nucleated cells in each sample was estimated by amplification of reference gene primers within the assay. To quantify the absolute abundance of each unique TCRbeta CDR3 rearrangement, sequence reads were collapsed and filtered. For each sample, productive Simpson clonality was calculated as the square root of Simpson's diversity index across productive rearrangements. Sourced from immuneACCESS, this table was stored by TCRdb with only in-frame sequences that have V and J called. A share of the clones is absent; for the studies checked, an unresolved V gene accounts for under half, and the remainder has no known explanation. V, J and clone size derive from that table, while D and trimming were established from the DNA sequence. Across this sample there are some 320,000 clones, with approximately 89% seen only once. Around 7.8% of the sample rests with the top ten.

The paper as a whole reports these results and caveats: The quantity of clinical and demographic metadata differed by source and by participant and was supplied without curation.

Another Seattle source contributed samples from volunteer blood donors who had recovered from COVID-19. Whole blood was collected in K2EDTA tubes by collaborating institutions according to the institutions' own protocols. For TCRbeta analysis, collaborators shipped samples in one of three forms: frozen whole blood, isolated PBMCs, or DNA extracted from either of those sample types. From the cysteine up to the phenylalanine, the CDR3 has a length of 13 residues. Of all the DNA, just the CDR3 is kept, 39 bases in frame from base 1. Concerning this clone: Its antigen is unknown. No much larger clonotype is one base removed from it; base qualities were not supplied.

This clonotype was sampled from a woman aged 45-65 years who had recovered from COVID-19. The sample comprised peripheral blood. The rearranged segments are TRBV7-5 and TRBJ2-3; the D segment call TRBD1 is taken from the table without a DNA check. TRBV7-5 counts as a pseudogene. The DNA is as follows: TGTGCCAGAAGGCGGACAGGGTCAGATACGCAGTATTTT. This gives the protein CARRRTGSDTQYF.